These 24 T cell receptor beta chains originate from one sample sequenced in a study of T cells in Graves' hyperthyroidism and ophthalmopathy (dated by TCRdb to about 2019). Libraries were built with multiplex PCR. These reads were obtained on an Illumina HiSeq 2000. TCR beta CDR3 regions were amplified from RNA transcripts. For the first round of RT-PCR on the TCR CDR3, the HTBI primer set was used together with the Qiagen OneStep RT-PCR kit. TCRdb reran the public reads through fastp at Q25 and MiXCR, keeping productive beta chains. Duplicate CDR3 protein sequences are folded into a single record with the most common DNA and genes. This sample gives 730,000 or so distinct CDR3 sequences in total; over 15% of them show up just once. The ten largest clones take up over 15% of the sample. The sample comprised blood. The receptors here all came from a woman in her forties or fifties with Graves' hyperthyroidism that later progressed to Graves' ophthalmopathy.

The rearrangement links TRBV11-2 to TRBJ1-3, with unresolved D. V dropped 5 bases and J dropped 4 bases, with 18 bases sitting between them. CDR1 and CDR2 (germline): SGHAT, FQNNGV. The CDR3 runs 16 residues. CDR3 protein: CASSPGSPQRGNTIYF. The CDR3, as DNA: TGTGCCAGCAGCCCGGGGAGTCCACAAAGGGGAAACACCATATATTTT.

This sequence joins TRBV6-1 and TRBJ2-1, with 8 bases lining up with TRBD2. V gave up 6 bases and J gave up 4 bases; unmatched junction bases: 8. The CDR3 has 15 residues. Germline V CDR1 and CDR2: MNHNS, SASEGT. The DNA for the CDR3 is TGTGCCAGCAGACCCCGAGCGGGGGAGTACAATGAGCAGTTCTTC. This translates into CASRPRAGEYNEQFF.

This clonotype was found a few times. The chain uses TRBV6-5 and TRBJ2-3; no reliable D call. V was shortened by 2 bases and J by 6 bases, with 3 bases between the two germline ends. This CDR3 is 11 amino acids long. Germline values: CDR1 MNHEY, CDR2 SVGAGI. The CDR3 nucleotides read TGTGCCAGCAGTTACGAGGATACGCAGTATTTT. Its protein is CASSYEDTQYF.

This clonotype was seen many times. The V gene is TRBV20-1, the J gene TRBJ1-6; D gene unclear. This CDR3 contains 14 residues. Germline-derived CDR1 and CDR2 are DFQATT and SNEGSKA (reference sequence). Trimming stripped 3 bases from V and 5 bases from J, with 11 bases between. The CDR3 DNA follows: TGCAGTGCTAGCCCCGCCCGTGATAATTCACCCCTCCACTTT. Amino acid sequence: CSASPARDNSPLHF.

Ten or more counts support this clonotype. The V gene is TRBV11-2, the J gene TRBJ1-1, with TRBD1 matching 7 bases. The germline V gene encodes CDR1 SGHAT and CDR2 FQNNGV. V lost 4 bases, J lost 1 base, and 9 bases stayed unmatched. The CDR3 is 16 amino acids. The CDR3 here is CASSSPGQNSNTEAFF. The CDR3 coding sequence is TGTGCCAGCAGCTCCCCGGGACAGAATTCGAACACTGAAGCTTTCTTT. Combining the CDR3 with reference TRBV11-2 and TRBJ1-1 gives the whole variable domain EAGVAQSPRYKIIEKRQSVAFWCNPISGHATLYWYQQILGQGPKLLIQFQNNGVVDDSQLPKDRFSAERLKGVDSTLKIQPAKLEDSAVYLCASSSPGQNSNTEAFFGQGTRLTVV.

The V gene is TRBV7-2, the J gene TRBJ1-4; no definite D call. Germline loops: CDR1 SGHTA, CDR2 FQGNSA. Trimming removed 6 bases at V and 5 bases at J, with 19 bases between. This CDR3 is 16 amino acids long. The CDR3 DNA reads TGTGCCAGCAGAAAGAGAGAGGGCAGGAGAAATGAAAAACTGTTTTTT. Amino acids: CASRKREGRRNEKLFF.

This clonotype was observed a handful of times. The chain is built from TRBV12-3 or TRBV12-4 and TRBJ1-2; 8 positions agree with TRBD1. CDR3 size: 16 residues. The ends lost 3 bases at V and 5 bases at J; junction bases unmatched: 11. The CDR3 loop is CASSLGTGGRGYGYTF. As DNA, the CDR3 is TGTGCCAGCAGTTTGGGGACAGGTGGGAGGGGGTATGGCTACACCTTC.

V is TRBV27 and J is TRBJ1-6, with a possible D match to TRBD1 (5 bases). This CDR3 has 13 residues. The germline V gene has CDR1 MNHEY and CDR2 SMNVEV (reference sequence). Deletions cut 3 bases from V and 10 bases from J, with 10 bases between. The CDR3 sequence: CASSLGGRSPLHF. The CDR3 nucleotides read TGTGCCAGCAGTTTGGGGGGAAGGTCACCCCTCCACTTT.

V gene TRBV20-1 combines with J gene TRBJ1-4, with D possibly being TRBD1 (5 bases). CDR3 length: 15 residues. The V end was cut by 6 bases, the J end by 8 bases, with 22 bases between. Germline CDR1 is DFQATT and CDR2 is SNEGSKA (reference sequence). CDR3 DNA sequence: TGCAGTGCCCCCACGTTTGGGGGAGAAGGAGAAAAACTGTTTTTT. Protein: CSAPTFGGEGEKLFF.

The sample holds a few counts of this clonotype. This chain connects TRBV27 to TRBJ1-2; D remains ambiguous. The ends were cut back, 6 bases at V and 3 bases at J, with 8 bases in the middle. Germline lookup yields CDR1 MNHEY and CDR2 SMNVEV (reference sequence). There are 12 residues in the CDR3. Here the CDR3 DNA reads TGTGCCAGCAGGTCACAGTACTATGGCTACACCTTC. Translated: CASRSQYYGYTF.

As DNA, the CDR3 is TGTGCCAGCAGCGTAGACGGGGCAGACTATGGCTACACCTTC. Its protein is CASSVDGADYGYTF. The chain joins TRBV9 to TRBJ1-2; a possible D gene is TRBD1 (5 bases). The CDR3 loop spans 14 amino acids. Germline CDR1 and CDR2: SGDLS and YYNGEE. Trimming stripped 0 bases from V and 3 bases from J, with 9 bases between.

This clonotype has at least ten counts. The CDR3: CASSQELGEQFF. CDR3 DNA sequence: TGTGCCAGCAGCCAAGAGTTGGGTGAGCAGTTCTTC. The V call is TRBV3-1, the J call TRBJ2-1; D not certain. The CDR3 contains 12 residues. Germline lookup yields CDR1 LGHDT and CDR2 YNNKEL (reference sequence). V lost 0 bases to trimming and J lost 9 bases, with 6 bases between them.

This clonotype was detected many times. The V gene is TRBV11-2, the J gene TRBJ2-2, with D possibly matching TRBD2 (6 bases). The CDR3 runs 14 residues. Germline V CDR1 and CDR2: SGHAT, FQNNGV. V was cut by 5 bases and J by 6 bases, with 13 bases left in between. The CDR3 region is CASSLDYGAGELFF. CDR3 bases: TGTGCCAGCAGCCTGGACTACGGGGCCGGGGAGCTGTTTTTT.

The sample holds many counts of this clonotype. The V gene is TRBV20-1, the J gene TRBJ1-5; TRBD1 agrees at 9 bases. Per germline, CDR1 DFQATT and CDR2 SNEGSKA (reference sequence). J was trimmed by 5 bases and V by 1 base; bases with no gene match: 9. This CDR3 is 16 amino acids long. The CDR3 protein is CSARVLGQGVDQPQHF. CDR3 bases: TGCAGTGCTAGAGTTTTGGGACAGGGTGTCGATCAGCCCCAGCATTTT.

The sample holds many counts of this clonotype. This chain joins TRBV7-8 and TRBJ2-7, with D perhaps matching TRBD2 (5 bases). Looked up from germline, CDR1 is SGHVS and CDR2 is FQNEAQ. This CDR3 has 14 residues. V was trimmed by 1 base and J by 4 bases, leaving 11 bases between them. CDR3 in DNA: TGTGCCAGCAGCTTAGTATCCGGGGAGTACGAGCAGTACTTC. Its translation is CASSLVSGEYEQYF.

This clonotype occurred many times. J is TRBJ2-1 and V is TRBV11-3; D is possibly TRBD1 or TRBD2 (6 bases each). Germline-derived CDR1 and CDR2 are SGHNT and YENEEA. The CDR3 sequence is 14 residues long. V lost 4 bases to trimming and J lost 3 bases, with 10 bases between them. The CDR3 region has the DNA TGTGCCAGCAGCTCCGGGGGCATCTACAATGAGCAGTTCTTC. Translated, it gives CASSSGGIYNEQFF.

This clonotype has a handful of counts. The rearrangement joins TRBV6-5 to TRBJ2-1; D is unresolved. The V gene lost 0 bases and the J gene lost 6 bases, with 6 bases spanning the gap. The CDR3 contains 13 residues. Germline V CDR1 and CDR2: MNHEY, SVGAGI. This CDR3 is CASSYSWANEQFF. In nucleotides, the CDR3 is TGTGCCAGCAGTTACTCGTGGGCCAATGAGCAGTTCTTC.

The chain employs TRBV5-1 and TRBJ2-2, with a weak D call TRBD2 (6 bases). Trimming removed 5 bases at V and 7 bases at J, with 15 bases between. CDR1 is SGHRS and CDR2 is YFSETQ in the germline V gene. The CDR3 sequence is 14 residues long. The CDR3, as DNA: TGCGCCAGCAGTCCGACTAGTTTGGTCGGGGAGCTGTTTTTT. Encoded protein: CASSPTSLVGELFF. Looking up the rest from reference TRBV5-1 and TRBJ2-2 gives the full variable domain: KAGVTQTPRYLIKTRGQQVTLSCSPISGHRSVSWYQQTPGQGLQFLFEYFSETQRNKGNFPGRFSGRQFSNSRSEMNVSTLELGDSALYLCASSPTSLVGELFFGEGSRLTVL.

The rearrangement joins TRBV12-3 or TRBV12-4 to TRBJ2-7; unclear D gene. The tail of the sequence fits TRBJ2-1 better, so the J call may be wrong. The CDR3 runs to 12 residues. The CDR3 is CASSLGRTEQFF. CDR3 bases: TGTGCCAGCAGTTTAGGCCGCACCGAGCAGTTCTTC.

V and J are TRBV20-1 and TRBJ2-2; 9 nucleotides match TRBD1. Germline V CDR1 and CDR2: DFQATT, SNEGSKA (reference sequence). V was pared by 2 bases and J by 6 bases, with 4 bases of the junction left unmatched. This CDR3 is 14 amino acids long. The CDR3 reads CSARHTGGAGELFF. The CDR3 DNA follows: TGCAGTGCTAGACATACAGGGGGCGCCGGGGAGCTGTTTTTT.

V and J are TRBV12-3 or TRBV12-4 and TRBJ2-2, with D uncertain. V was pared by 1 base and J by 6 bases, with 15 bases between. The CDR3 length is 16 residues. CDR3 DNA sequence: TGTGCCAGCAGTTTAGGGCGCGGAGCTTTTTCCGGGGAGCTGTTTTTT. Amino acids: CASSLGRGAFSGELFF.

The chain employs TRBV14 and TRBJ2-2; D gene uncertain. CDR1 and CDR2 (germline): SGHDN, FVKESK. Trimming left V 2 bases short and J 3 bases short, with 10 bases between. This CDR3 region has 15 residues. CDR3 sequence reads: CASSQRRIHTGELFF. For the CDR3, the DNA is TGTGCCAGCAGCCAACGCAGAATCCACACCGGGGAGCTGTTTTTT.

The V and J genes are TRBV6-1 and TRBJ2-7, with 7 bases fitting TRBD1. The V segment lost 1 base and the J segment 3 bases; nucleotides outside the gene matches: 6. CDR3 size: 15 residues. Germline values: CDR1 MNHNS, CDR2 SASEGT. This CDR3 is CASSEGTGMDYEQYF. DNA of the CDR3: TGTGCCAGCAGTGAAGGGACAGGTATGGACTACGAGCAGTACTTC.

This clonotype was detected a few times. CDR3 sequence: CSVSGVSGNTIYF. In DNA, the CDR3 is TGCAGCGTTTCAGGGGTTTCTGGAAACACCATATATTTT. The chain couples TRBV29-1 to TRBJ1-3, with a tentative D call TRBD1 (6 bases). The V end was cut by 5 bases, the J end by 1 base, with 9 bases between. The CDR3 contains 13 residues. Germline V gene sequence: CDR1 SQVTM, CDR2 ANQGSEA.